This is a list of T cell receptor beta chains from one sample in a study of cytomegalovirus exposure and HLA in healthy donors. Here immunoSEQ multiplex PCR was the method, and the copy in TCRdb shows in-frame clones only, minus some. The sample lists 120,000 or so clones; approximately 84% were seen once. Sequenced material: PBMCs. These receptors originate from a man aged 40-49 years in good health and CMV-seronegative. CDR3s include the opening cysteine and the closing phenylalanine or tryptophan. The D gene is left open where the match is weak. A clone size is listed for some rows: how often the clone was seen (once, few, many), or a class if it is expanded.

CDR3	DNA	D	size	J	V
CASSAGQLNTIYF	TGTGCCAGCAGCGCGGGACAGCTGAACACCATATATTTT	TRBD1	-	TRBJ1-3	TRBV5-8
CASTYTGENTEAFF	TGTGCCAGTACCTATACAGGGGAGAACACTGAAGCTTTCTTT	TRBD1	-	TRBJ1-1	TRBV19
CASSLGGGYGYTF	TGTGCCAGCAGCTTAGGCGGAGGCTATGGCTACACCTTC	-	-	TRBJ1-2	TRBV5-4
CAISESGTGLPQPQHF	TGTGCCATCAGTGAATCCGGGACAGGACTCCCTCAGCCCCAGCATTTT	TRBD1	-	TRBJ1-5	TRBV10-3
CANYRQGAGNQPQHF	TGTGCCAACTACCGTCAGGGGGCCGGAAATCAGCCCCAGCATTTT	TRBD1	once	TRBJ1-5	TRBV6-6
CASSSWTGNTEAFF	TGTGCCAGCAGCTCCTGGACAGGGAACACTGAAGCTTTCTTT	TRBD1	-	TRBJ1-1	TRBV5-6
CASKTPGGNTEAFF	TGTGCCAGCAAGACACCCGGGGGGAACACTGAAGCTTTCTTT	-	once	TRBJ1-1	TRBV6-5
CASTTGGAYNQPQHF	TGTGCCAGCACCACGGGTGGGGCTTACAATCAGCCCCAGCATTTT	-	few	TRBJ1-5	TRBV6-6
CATSRDGTGWDGELFF	TGTGCCACCAGCAGAGACGGGACAGGGTGGGACGGGGAGCTGTTTTTT	TRBD1	once	TRBJ2-2	TRBV15
CASSADRAKNIQYF	TGTGCCAGCAGTGCTGACAGGGCCAAAAACATTCAGTACTTC	-	-	TRBJ2-4	TRBV13